These T cell receptor beta chains were read from a single sample in a study of T cells in Graves' hyperthyroidism and ophthalmopathy. TCRdb recomputed calls from the multiplex PCR reads with MiXCR, one row per CDR3 protein. The sample includes some 400,000 distinct CDR3 sequences, approximately 19% of them seen just once. Specimen: blood. The receptors originated from a woman in her late teens or twenties with Graves' hyperthyroidism. CDR3s include the opening cysteine and the closing phenylalanine or tryptophan. A D gene is named only where the DNA matches it firmly. Clone size is not always given. Where it is, it says once, few, many or a class for expanded clones.

j_call: TRBJ2-2; clone_size: many; d_call: .; v_call: TRBV6-2/TRBV6-3; cdr3_nt: TGTGCCAGCATTCCCGAGAACACCGGGGAGCTGTTTTTT; cdr3_aa: CASIPENTGELFF
j_call: TRBJ1-2; clone_size: many; d_call: .; v_call: TRBV6-5; cdr3_nt: TGTGCCAGCACCTTGGGGGGGCGTAACTATGGCTACACCTTC; cdr3_aa: CASTLGGRNYGYTF
j_call: TRBJ1-1; clone_size: .; d_call: TRBD1; v_call: TRBV7-3; cdr3_nt: TGTGCCAGCAGCCTGACAGGGGCTGATGCTTTCTTT; cdr3_aa: CASSLTGADAFF
j_call: TRBJ2-5; clone_size: many; d_call: TRBD1; v_call: TRBV7-9; cdr3_nt: TGTGCCAGCAGCTCGGACAGGGATGTTCCGTACTTC; cdr3_aa: CASSSDRDVPYF
j_call: TRBJ2-5; clone_size: .; d_call: TRBD1; v_call: TRBV7-2; cdr3_nt: TGTGCCAGCAGCTCCGCGACAGGGGGCGAGACCCAGTACTTC; cdr3_aa: CASSSATGGETQYF
j_call: TRBJ1-2; clone_size: many; d_call: .; v_call: TRBV20-1; cdr3_nt: TGCAGTGCTGGTTGTCCGAGTCTCCTAGACGATAACTATGGCTACACCTTC; cdr3_aa: CSAGCPSLLDDNYGYTF
j_call: TRBJ1-2; clone_size: .; d_call: .; v_call: TRBV6-5; cdr3_nt: TGTGCCAGCAGTTACCTTACTCTTGCCCGTAACTATGGCTACACCTTC; cdr3_aa: CASSYLTLARNYGYTF
j_call: TRBJ2-5; clone_size: many; d_call: TRBD1; v_call: TRBV12-3/TRBV12-4; cdr3_nt: TGTGCCAGCAGTAGGACAGGGGCGACCCAGTACTTC; cdr3_aa: CASSRTGATQYF
j_call: TRBJ1-5; clone_size: few; d_call: .; v_call: TRBV7-8; cdr3_nt: TGTGCCAGCAGCCCTGCCTCGGGGCGCGGGCAGCCCCAGCATTTT; cdr3_aa: CASSPASGRGQPQHF
j_call: TRBJ1-1; clone_size: many; d_call: TRBD1; v_call: TRBV5-1; cdr3_nt: TGCGCCAGCAGCTTCGAGGGGACAGCTTACACTGAAGCTTTCTTT; cdr3_aa: CASSFEGTAYTEAFF
j_call: TRBJ2-2; clone_size: many; d_call: TRBD2; v_call: TRBV20-1; cdr3_nt: TGCAGTGCTCAGCAGAATTTGGGAGGGCGGCCCGGGGAGCTGTTTTTT; cdr3_aa: CSAQQNLGGRPGELFF
j_call: TRBJ1-5; clone_size: many; d_call: TRBD1; v_call: TRBV6-1; cdr3_nt: TGTGCCAGCAGTGAATGGCAGGGGGGCAATCAGCCCCAGCATTTT; cdr3_aa: CASSEWQGGNQPQHF
j_call: TRBJ2-4; clone_size: few; d_call: .; v_call: TRBV10-3; cdr3_nt: TGTGCCATCAGTCTCGGGGGGCGATCCAAAAACATTCAGTACTTC; cdr3_aa: CAISLGGRSKNIQYF
j_call: TRBJ2-7; clone_size: many; d_call: .; v_call: TRBV7-4; cdr3_nt: TGTGCCAGCAGCTTAGCGCGCGGGGCAGGGAGATTCTACGAGCAGTACTTC; cdr3_aa: CASSLARGAGRFYEQYF
j_call: TRBJ1-1; clone_size: many; d_call: .; v_call: TRBV5-1; cdr3_nt: TGCGCCAGCAGCTTGGCGGAGAGGACTTGGAACACTGAAGCTTTCTTT; cdr3_aa: CASSLAERTWNTEAFF
j_call: TRBJ2-5; clone_size: .; d_call: .; v_call: TRBV5-1; cdr3_nt: TGCGCCAGCAGCATACGGGACTCTGGGGAGACCCAGTACTTC; cdr3_aa: CASSIRDSGETQYF
j_call: TRBJ1-5; clone_size: many; d_call: .; v_call: TRBV6-5; cdr3_nt: TGTGCCAGCAGTTACGACTCCCAGGCGCCCCAGCATTTT; cdr3_aa: CASSYDSQAPQHF
j_call: TRBJ1-6; clone_size: many; d_call: .; v_call: TRBV5-1; cdr3_nt: TGCGCCAGCAGCGGCGGGGACACGGACATTCTTCCCCTCCACTTT; cdr3_aa: CASSGGDTDILPLHF
j_call: TRBJ2-1; clone_size: few; d_call: .; v_call: TRBV13; cdr3_nt: TGTGCCAGCAGCAAGGGCCCCATGGACAATGAGCAGTTCTTC; cdr3_aa: CASSKGPMDNEQFF
j_call: TRBJ2-7; clone_size: many; d_call: .; v_call: TRBV5-1; cdr3_nt: TGCGCCAGCAGCTTGGCCGGGTCCAGGAGCGCCTACGAGCAGTACTTC; cdr3_aa: CASSLAGSRSAYEQYF
j_call: TRBJ1-1; clone_size: many; d_call: .; v_call: TRBV7-3; cdr3_nt: TGTGCCAGCAGCTTCGAATTGCTAGACACTGAAGCTTTCTTT; cdr3_aa: CASSFELLDTEAFF
j_call: TRBJ2-5; clone_size: .; d_call: .; v_call: TRBV18; cdr3_nt: TGTGCCAGCTCACCATCAAATGGACTAGAGACCCAGTACTTC; cdr3_aa: CASSPSNGLETQYF
j_call: TRBJ2-7; clone_size: .; d_call: .; v_call: TRBV11-3; cdr3_nt: TGTGCCAGCAGCTTAGATCGGGACACCTACGAGCAGTACTTC; cdr3_aa: CASSLDRDTYEQYF
j_call: TRBJ2-2; clone_size: .; d_call: .; v_call: TRBV14; cdr3_nt: TGTGCCAGCAGCCAAGAGGGGGTGGCGGGTCGGAACACCGGGGAGCTGTTTTTT; cdr3_aa: CASSQEGVAGRNTGELFF
j_call: TRBJ2-7; clone_size: many; d_call: TRBD1; v_call: TRBV30; cdr3_nt: TGTGCCTGGAGATACAGGGGGCAACCCTACGAGCAGTACTTC; cdr3_aa: CAWRYRGQPYEQYF
j_call: TRBJ1-1; clone_size: many; d_call: .; v_call: TRBV12-3/TRBV12-4; cdr3_nt: TGTGCCAGCAGTTTAGGAATGAACACTGAAGCTTTCTTT; cdr3_aa: CASSLGMNTEAFF
j_call: TRBJ1-2; clone_size: many; d_call: .; v_call: TRBV6-5; cdr3_nt: TGTGCCAGCAGTTACGGCCGGAACTATGGCTACACCTTC; cdr3_aa: CASSYGRNYGYTF
j_call: TRBJ2-5; clone_size: many; d_call: .; v_call: TRBV12-3/TRBV12-4; cdr3_nt: TGTGCCAGCAGTCCGCGGGACTCCGCTAAGGAGACCCAGTACTTC; cdr3_aa: CASSPRDSAKETQYF
j_call: TRBJ1-5; clone_size: .; d_call: TRBD1; v_call: TRBV20-1; cdr3_nt: TGCAGTGCCCCTAAAGGGACAGCCGATCGGAATCAGCCCCAGCATTTT; cdr3_aa: CSAPKGTADRNQPQHF
j_call: TRBJ1-2; clone_size: many; d_call: .; v_call: TRBV15; cdr3_nt: TGTGCCACCAGCAGAGATAGTGCGGGGGGCGGGTATGGCTACACCTTC; cdr3_aa: CATSRDSAGGGYGYTF
j_call: TRBJ2-3; clone_size: few; d_call: .; v_call: TRBV30; cdr3_nt: TGTGCCTGGAGCACACTAGGCCTTGACACAGATACGCAGTATTTT; cdr3_aa: CAWSTLGLDTDTQYF
j_call: TRBJ1-1; clone_size: many; d_call: .; v_call: TRBV7-3; cdr3_nt: TGTGCCAGCAGCGGGGGAATTAGCGCTTTCTTT; cdr3_aa: CASSGGISAFF
j_call: TRBJ1-1; clone_size: .; d_call: .; v_call: TRBV11-2; cdr3_nt: TGTGCCAGCAGCTTAGATAGGCCAGGGCTGGAGAACACTGATGCTTTCTTT; cdr3_aa: CASSLDRPGLENTDAFF
j_call: TRBJ2-2; clone_size: few; d_call: .; v_call: TRBV20-1; cdr3_nt: TGCAGTGAAGTTGGGGGGGCGGTGGGGAACACCGGGGAGCTGTTTTTT; cdr3_aa: CSEVGGAVGNTGELFF
j_call: TRBJ2-7; clone_size: many; d_call: TRBD2; v_call: TRBV6-1; cdr3_nt: TGTGCCAGCAGTGACCGGACTAGCGGCTCCTACGAGCAGTACTTC; cdr3_aa: CASSDRTSGSYEQYF
j_call: TRBJ1-1; clone_size: .; d_call: .; v_call: TRBV11-1; cdr3_nt: TGTGCCACCAGGGGACCGCTTGAAGCTTTCTTT; cdr3_aa: CATRGPLEAFF
j_call: TRBJ1-5; clone_size: many; d_call: .; v_call: TRBV19; cdr3_nt: TGTGCTCAAAAGAGCAGGGCGTGCAATCAGCCCCAGCATTTT; cdr3_aa: CAQKSRACNQPQHF
j_call: TRBJ1-1; clone_size: .; d_call: .; v_call: TRBV2; cdr3_nt: TGTGCCAGCAGTGAGTACAGGGTGAAGACTGAAGCTTTCTTT; cdr3_aa: CASSEYRVKTEAFF
j_call: TRBJ2-2; clone_size: few; d_call: TRBD2; v_call: TRBV6-5; cdr3_nt: TGTGCCAGCAGTTACCGGCGGGGGGGCACCGGGGAGCTGTTTTTT; cdr3_aa: CASSYRRGGTGELFF
j_call: TRBJ1-5; clone_size: many; d_call: .; v_call: TRBV11-2; cdr3_nt: TGTGCCAGCAGCTCGCGAGCTAAGCATTTT; cdr3_aa: CASSSRAKHF
j_call: TRBJ1-1; clone_size: .; d_call: .; v_call: TRBV7-2; cdr3_nt: TGTGCCAGCAGCTCATCGACTTGGACGAACACTGAAGCTTTCTTT; cdr3_aa: CASSSSTWTNTEAFF
j_call: TRBJ1-5; clone_size: many; d_call: TRBD1; v_call: TRBV6-1; cdr3_nt: TGTGCCAGCAGGACAGGGGGCCCTGGGGCCCAGCATTTT; cdr3_aa: CASRTGGPGAQHF
j_call: TRBJ1-1; clone_size: many; d_call: .; v_call: TRBV12-3/TRBV12-4; cdr3_nt: TGTGCCAGCAGTATGGGACACATGAACACTGAAGCTTTCTTT; cdr3_aa: CASSMGHMNTEAFF
j_call: TRBJ1-1; clone_size: many; d_call: .; v_call: TRBV7-2; cdr3_nt: TGTGCCAGCAGCGGATACAGGACCGCTGGGACTGAAGCTTTCTTT; cdr3_aa: CASSGYRTAGTEAFF
j_call: TRBJ1-2; clone_size: many; d_call: .; v_call: TRBV29-1; cdr3_nt: TGCAGCGTTGAGGCAGCTAACTATGGCTACACCTTC; cdr3_aa: CSVEAANYGYTF
j_call: TRBJ2-5; clone_size: many; d_call: .; v_call: TRBV10-1; cdr3_nt: TGCGCCAGCAGTGAGGGGGGCGCGGCGGAGACCCAGTACTTC; cdr3_aa: CASSEGGAAETQYF
j_call: TRBJ2-7; clone_size: many; d_call: TRBD2; v_call: TRBV20-1; cdr3_nt: TGCAGTGCTGATACTAGCGGGGGGTCCCTGACCTACGAGCAGTACTTC; cdr3_aa: CSADTSGGSLTYEQYF
j_call: TRBJ2-2; clone_size: .; d_call: .; v_call: TRBV5-1; cdr3_nt: TGCGCCAGCAGCTTGGGTCCTCAATCCCCCACCGGGGAGCTGTTTTTT; cdr3_aa: CASSLGPQSPTGELFF
j_call: TRBJ2-5; clone_size: .; d_call: TRBD2; v_call: TRBV12-3/TRBV12-4; cdr3_nt: TGTGCCAGCAGTTTCGCGACTAGCGGGGCAAGGGACCAGTACTTC; cdr3_aa: CASSFATSGARDQYF
j_call: TRBJ1-5; clone_size: many; d_call: .; v_call: TRBV12-3/TRBV12-4; cdr3_nt: TGTGCCAGCAGTTTGACGGATCAGCCCCAGCATTTT; cdr3_aa: CASSLTDQPQHF
j_call: TRBJ1-6; clone_size: many; d_call: .; v_call: TRBV20-1; cdr3_nt: TGCAGTGCTAGAGAAGGCAGCGGTTGGGGTTCACCCCTCCACTTT; cdr3_aa: CSAREGSGWGSPLHF
j_call: TRBJ1-5; clone_size: many; d_call: .; v_call: TRBV29-1; cdr3_nt: TGCAGCGCCCAGGACCCTAATCAGCCCCAGCATTTT; cdr3_aa: CSAQDPNQPQHF
j_call: TRBJ1-2; clone_size: many; d_call: TRBD1; v_call: TRBV6-1; cdr3_nt: TGTGCCAGCAGGCCCGGGACAGGGTATGGCTACACCTTC; cdr3_aa: CASRPGTGYGYTF
j_call: TRBJ1-2; clone_size: .; d_call: .; v_call: TRBV18; cdr3_nt: TGTGCCAGCTCACAAGAGACTCAGGACCCCTATGGCTACACCTTC; cdr3_aa: CASSQETQDPYGYTF
j_call: TRBJ1-5; clone_size: many; d_call: .; v_call: TRBV7-7; cdr3_nt: TGTGCCAGCAGCCCTGGACAGCTCTTGAATCAGCCCCAGCATTTT; cdr3_aa: CASSPGQLLNQPQHF
j_call: TRBJ1-1; clone_size: .; d_call: .; v_call: TRBV3-1; cdr3_nt: TGTGCCAGCAGCCCGATGGCAGGGTTGACTGAAGCTTTCTTT; cdr3_aa: CASSPMAGLTEAFF
j_call: TRBJ1-2; clone_size: many; d_call: .; v_call: TRBV15; cdr3_nt: TGTGCCACCAGCAGAGCCATGAGGGGGAATGGCTACACCTTC; cdr3_aa: CATSRAMRGNGYTF